Included here is one T cell receptor (beta chain) sequence, with context. Its antigen is still unknown. The data stem from a study of cytomegalovirus exposure and HLA in healthy donors. Whole-study context: The study placed 80% to 85% of its 398 genotyped donors in the Caucasian-associated ancestry cluster. Overall study results and limits: The only immune exposure information that was available was CMV serostatus. Segments of the TCR beta V type were, in most cases, productive about 87% or about 30% of the time in an earlier analysis.

The PCR had 60 Vbeta and 13 Jbeta primers. Assay used: immunoSEQ multiplex PCR; TCRdb lists only in-frame clones, some missing. The table records around 130,000 clones, roughly four fifths of them present only once. This CDR3 comprises 13 residues. The V and J ends lost 5 bases and 2 bases respectively, with 9 bases between them. The germline V gene has CDR1 MNHEY and CDR2 SMNVEV (reference sequence). Sequencing was done on a sample of PBMCs. V is TRBV27 and J is TRBJ2-5; D unresolved. This TCR was sampled from a woman in her fifties or sixties in good health and CMV-seropositive. The CDR3 sequence is CASSQQRQETQYF. Written as DNA, the CDR3 is TGTGCCAGCAGTCAACAGAGACAAGAGACCCAGTACTTC.